A single sample is the source of the 12 T cell receptor beta chains below, sequenced in a study of blood T cells in healthy people across ages. PCR was performed a second time for about 7 to 11 cycles using a sample-barcoded 5' primer and a J-beta primer mix. TCRdb used MiXCR to reprocess the 5' RACE reads, holding one entry per CDR3 protein. This table holds some 1.7 million distinct CDR3 sequences, roughly 30% found once. The sequencing input was blood. These receptors originate from a woman aged 25-40 years in good health.

The chain carries TRBV25-1 and TRBJ2-5, with D unclear. The V end was cut by 1 base, the J end by 2 bases, with 8 bases between. The germline V gene encodes CDR1 MGHDK and CDR2 SYGVNS. This CDR3 is built from 14 residues. CDR3 nucleotides: TGTGCCAGCAGTGAATTGAATAATCAAGAGACCCAGTACTTC. Translation gives CASSELNNQETQYF.

This clonotype was picked up a small number of times. The CDR3 reads CASSLDPSAEAFF. The CDR3 bases are TGTGCCAGCAGCTTAGATCCGAGCGCTGAAGCTTTCTTT. The chain uses TRBV7-2 and TRBJ1-1; D gene uncertain. Trimming took 1 base from V and 6 from J, leaving 9 bases between them. The germline V gene has CDR1 SGHTA and CDR2 FQGNSA. CDR3 length: 13 amino acids.

The CDR3 region is CASSQAVNYGYTF. The DNA of the CDR3 is TGTGCCAGCAGCCAAGCAGTTAACTATGGCTACACCTTC. The chain combines TRBV3-1 with TRBJ1-2, with D uncertain. The CDR3 has 13 amino acids. The germline V gene has CDR1 LGHDT and CDR2 YNNKEL (reference sequence). The ends were cut back, 1 base at V and 1 base at J, with 4 bases in the middle.

CDR3 loop: CSARDRGSGTEAFF. For the CDR3, the DNA is TGCAGTGCTAGAGATCGAGGGAGTGGGACTGAAGCTTTCTTT. The chain carries TRBV20-1 and TRBJ1-1; the D is unclear. V was pared by 0 bases and J by 5 bases, with 13 bases between. The CDR3 spans 14 residues. Germline CDR1 is DFQATT and CDR2 is SNEGSKA (reference sequence).

This clonotype was observed at least ten times. The chain carries TRBV29-1 and TRBJ2-1; 9 bases are a match to TRBD2. The V gene's germline CDR1 is SQVTM and CDR2 ANQGSEA. This CDR3 is 15 amino acids long. V lost 5 bases to trimming and J lost 0 bases; unmatched junction nucleotides: 5. The DNA for the CDR3 is TGCAGCGTTAGGACTAGCGCGAACTCCTACAATGAGCAGTTCTTC. Its translation is CSVRTSANSYNEQFF.

This clonotype was seen repeatedly, ten times or more. V gene TRBV10-3 combines with J gene TRBJ2-5; 11 positions match TRBD2. Germline V gene data show CDR1 as ENHRY and CDR2 as SYGVKD. The CDR3 spans 17 residues. Trimming took 4 bases from V and 1 from J; bases not matched to a gene: 8. In DNA form, the CDR3 reads TGTGCCATCAGTGCAGGGACTAGCGGATTATTCCAAGAGACCCAGTACTTC. This codes for CAISAGTSGLFQETQYF.

This clonotype has a single count. V gene TRBV20-1 combines with J gene TRBJ2-1, with 12 bases lining up with TRBD2. V lost 4 bases to trimming and J lost 4 bases; unmatched junction nucleotides: 8. The CDR3 runs 16 residues. Germline assignment: CDR1 DFQATT and CDR2 SNEGSKA (reference sequence). The CDR3 protein is CSATTSGSGIYNEQFF. The CDR3 nucleotides are TGCAGTGCTACGACTAGCGGGAGTGGGATATACAATGAGCAGTTCTTC.

V gene TRBV7-2 combines with J gene TRBJ2-7; D not certain. CDR1 SGHTA and CDR2 FQGNSA come from the germline V gene. The length of the CDR3 is 16 residues. V lost 0 bases and J lost 7, with 19 bases in between. CDR3 sequence reads: CASSLALGLGTREQYF. CDR3 nucleotide sequence: TGTGCCAGCAGCTTAGCCCTGGGGTTAGGTACTCGGGAGCAGTACTTC. The entire variable domain, with the rest obtained from reference TRBV7-2 and TRBJ2-7, is as follows: GAGVSQSPSNKVTEKGKDVELRCDPISGHTALYWYRQSLGQGLEFLIYFQGNSAPDKSGLPSDRFSAERTGGSVSTLTIQRTQQEDSAVYLCASSLALGLGTREQYFGPGTRLTVT.

The table lists this clonotype with many counts. This chain joins TRBV10-2 and TRBJ1-2; D possibly corresponds to TRBD1 (5 bases). This CDR3 region has 12 residues. Deletions cut 3 bases from V and 3 bases from J, with 5 bases between. CDR1 and CDR2 from the germline V gene are WSHSY and SAAADI. The CDR3 region is CASSEQDYGYTF. The CDR3 DNA sequence: TGCGCCAGCAGTGAACAGGACTATGGCTACACCTTC.

The rearrangement links TRBV10-3 to TRBJ1-1; 7 bases agree with TRBD1. V lost 6 bases, J lost 5 bases, and 6 bases stayed unmatched. Per the germline V gene, CDR1 is ENHRY and CDR2 is SYGVKD. CDR3 size: 13 residues. The CDR3 loop reads CAISETGRTEAFF. Written as DNA, the CDR3 is TGTGCCATCAGCGAGACAGGGAGAACTGAAGCTTTCTTT.

The chain links TRBV4-1 to TRBJ1-2, with 8 positions matching TRBD1. Germline V gene data show CDR1 as MGHRA and CDR2 as YSYEKL. J lost 5 bases, V lost 3 bases, and 11 bases had no gene match. This CDR3 has 16 residues. The CDR3 loop is CASSHLGQADQYGYTF. In DNA form, the CDR3 reads TGCGCCAGCAGCCACTTGGGACAGGCCGATCAATATGGCTACACCTTC.

This clonotype was recorded many times. V is TRBV27 and J is TRBJ2-4; D is unresolved. Germline-derived CDR1 and CDR2 are MNHEY and SMNVEV (reference sequence). The CDR3 sequence is 18 residues long. The V end was cut by 8 bases, the J end by 1 base, with 24 bases between. The CDR3 DNA is TGTGCCAGCGGTTCCGGGCCTAGATTTCTGGAGGCCAAAAACATTCAGTACTTC. Its protein product is CASGSGPRFLEAKNIQYF.